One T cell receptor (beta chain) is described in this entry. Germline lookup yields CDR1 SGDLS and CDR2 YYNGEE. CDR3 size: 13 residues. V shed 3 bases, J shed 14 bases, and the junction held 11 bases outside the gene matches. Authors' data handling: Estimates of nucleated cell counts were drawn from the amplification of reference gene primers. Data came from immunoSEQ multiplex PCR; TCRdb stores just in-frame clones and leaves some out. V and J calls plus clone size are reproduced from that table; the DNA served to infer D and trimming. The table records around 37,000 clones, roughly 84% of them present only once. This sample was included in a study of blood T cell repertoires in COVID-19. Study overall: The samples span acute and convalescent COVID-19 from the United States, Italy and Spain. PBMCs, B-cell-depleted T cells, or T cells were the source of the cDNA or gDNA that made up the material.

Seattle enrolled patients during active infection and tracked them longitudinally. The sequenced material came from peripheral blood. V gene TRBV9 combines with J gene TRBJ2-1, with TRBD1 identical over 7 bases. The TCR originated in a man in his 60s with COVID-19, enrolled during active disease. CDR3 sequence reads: CASSADLRDSKFF. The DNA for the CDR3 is TGTGCCAGCAGCGCCGATCTCCGGGACAGCAAGTTCTTC.